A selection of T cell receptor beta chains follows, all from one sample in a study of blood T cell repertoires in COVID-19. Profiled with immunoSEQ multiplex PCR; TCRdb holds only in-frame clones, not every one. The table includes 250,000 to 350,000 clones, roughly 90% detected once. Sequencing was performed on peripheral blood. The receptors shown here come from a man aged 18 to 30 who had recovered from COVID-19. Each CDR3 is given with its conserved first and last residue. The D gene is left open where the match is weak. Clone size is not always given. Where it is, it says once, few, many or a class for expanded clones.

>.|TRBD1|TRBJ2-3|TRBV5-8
TGTGCCAGCAGCCCAAGGACAGGGGAGGATACGCAGTATTTT
CASSPRTGEDTQYF
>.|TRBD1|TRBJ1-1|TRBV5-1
TGCGCCAGCAGCCAGGGACAGGGAGGCTCTGAAGCTTTCTTT
CASSQGQGGSEAFF
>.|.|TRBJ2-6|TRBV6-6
TGTGCCAGCAGTCCCCCGGGACACCGCTCTGGGGCCAACGTCCTGACTTTC
CASSPPGHRSGANVLTF
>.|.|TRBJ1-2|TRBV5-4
TGTGCCAGCAGCTTGAAGCGTGAGGTTGGCTACACCTTC
CASSLKREVGYTF
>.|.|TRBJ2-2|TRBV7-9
TGTGCCAGCAGCTTAGTCTTAGCCTACACCGGGGAGCTGTTTTTT
CASSLVLAYTGELFF
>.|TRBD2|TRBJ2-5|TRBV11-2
TGTGCCAGCAGCTTAGTAGCGGGGGGGCGGGAGACCCAGTACTTC
CASSLVAGGRETQYF
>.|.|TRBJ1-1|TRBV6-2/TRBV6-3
TGTGCCAGCAGTTACTCCTGGGGCTCAGGGTACACTGAAGCTTTCTTT
CASSYSWGSGYTEAFF
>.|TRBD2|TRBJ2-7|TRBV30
TGTGCCTGGAGTGGTGGGACTAGCAATCCCGAGCAGTACTTC
CAWSGGTSNPEQYF
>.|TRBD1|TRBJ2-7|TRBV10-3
TGTGCCATCAGTGAGTCGACATGGGACAGTTTTCACGAGCAGTACTTC
CAISESTWDSFHEQYF
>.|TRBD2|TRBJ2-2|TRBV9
TGTGCCAGCAGCGTAGGACCCAGCGGGGGGGCTTCGGGGGAGCTGTTTTTT
CASSVGPSGGASGELFF
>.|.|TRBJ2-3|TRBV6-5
TGTGCCAGCAGTTCAAGTGTGCGCGGGGGCACAGATACGCAGTATTTT
CASSSSVRGGTDTQYF
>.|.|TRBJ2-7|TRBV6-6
TGTGCCAGCAGTGGTCCGCGTGAGCAGTACTTC
CASSGPREQYF
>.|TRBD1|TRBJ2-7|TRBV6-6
TGTGCCAGCACCGCGACAGGGCATGACGAGCAGTACTTC
CASTATGHDEQYF
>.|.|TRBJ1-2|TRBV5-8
TGTGCCAGCAGCTCCGACAGGTCCGGGGGCTACACCTTC
CASSSDRSGGYTF
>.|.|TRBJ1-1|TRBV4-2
TGTGCCAGCAGCCAAGGATCAGGTCCGAACACTGAAGCTTTCTTT
CASSQGSGPNTEAFF
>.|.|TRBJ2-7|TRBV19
TGTGCCAGTAGTATAGGATGGGCGGCCGGGAGAGACGAGCAGTACTTC
CASSIGWAAGRDEQYF
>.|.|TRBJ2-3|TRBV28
TGTGCCAGCAGTTTAACTCGGACAGCGGGAACCGGTACAGATACGCAGTATTTT
CASSLTRTAGTGTDTQYF
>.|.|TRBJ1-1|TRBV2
TGTGCCAGCACCCTACAGGGATCTCACACTGAAGCTTTCTTT
CASTLQGSHTEAFF
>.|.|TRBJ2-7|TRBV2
TGTGCCAGCACTGCGGACTCGTCCTACGAGCAGTACTTC
CASTADSSYEQYF
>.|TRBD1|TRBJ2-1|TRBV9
TGTGCCACCTCCATGAGCGGGACAGGGATAAATGAGCAGTTCTTC
CATSMSGTGINEQFF
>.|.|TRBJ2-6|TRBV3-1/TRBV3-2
TGTGCCAGCAGCCATTCGCCGCGGGACTCTGGGGCCAACGTCCTGACTTTC
CASSHSPRDSGANVLTF
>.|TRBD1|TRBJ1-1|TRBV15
TGTGCCACCAGCAGAGGGGGACAGGGAGCTTTCTTT
CATSRGGQGAFF
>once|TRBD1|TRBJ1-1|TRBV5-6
TGTGCCAGCAGCTTGGGGGACAGGGGGCTTACTGAAGCTTTCTTT
CASSLGDRGLTEAFF
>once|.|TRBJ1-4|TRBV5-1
TGCGCCAGCAGCATTACATACAGGGCAAATAATGAAAAACTGTTTTTT
CASSITYRANNEKLFF
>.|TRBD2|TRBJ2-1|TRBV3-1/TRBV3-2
TGTGCCAGCAGCCCTCGGACTAGCGGGGGTTACAATGAGCAGTTCTTC
CASSPRTSGGYNEQFF
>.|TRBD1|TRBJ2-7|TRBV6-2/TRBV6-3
TGTGCCAGCAGTTACCCGTTACTAGGACAGGGGACCTACGAGCAGTACTTC
CASSYPLLGQGTYEQYF
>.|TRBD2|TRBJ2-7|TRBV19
TGTGCCCGCAACCCGGCTAGCGGGAGTCCCTACGAGCAGTACTTC
CARNPASGSPYEQYF
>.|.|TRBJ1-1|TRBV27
TGTGCCAGCAGTTTGGGGGAGGGCACTGAAGCTTTCTTT
CASSLGEGTEAFF
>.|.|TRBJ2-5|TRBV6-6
TGTGCCAGCAGTTACTCGAGGGCGAGGGAGACCCAGTACTTC
CASSYSRARETQYF
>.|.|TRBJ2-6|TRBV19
TGTGCCAGTAGTCTGAGGAGCCAAAGCTCTGGGGCCAACGTCCTGACTTTC
CASSLRSQSSGANVLTF
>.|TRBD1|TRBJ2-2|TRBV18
TGTGCCAGCTCACCATCGACAGGGGATACCGGGGAGCTGTTTTTT
CASSPSTGDTGELFF
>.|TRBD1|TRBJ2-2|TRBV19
TGTGCCACCCCACGGGACAGAAACACCGGGGAGCTGTTTTTT
CATPRDRNTGELFF
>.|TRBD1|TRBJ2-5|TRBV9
TGTGCCAGCAGCCGTACCTCCGGGGGACAGGGGAAAGAGACCCAGTACTTC
CASSRTSGGQGKETQYF
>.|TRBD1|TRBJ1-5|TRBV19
TGTGCCATATCCGGGACAGGGGGCACGGGGAGCAATCAGCCCCAGCATTTT
CAISGTGGTGSNQPQHF
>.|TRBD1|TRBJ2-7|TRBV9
TGTGCCAGCAGCGTAGAGGGACAGGGGATCGAGCAGTACTTC
CASSVEGQGIEQYF
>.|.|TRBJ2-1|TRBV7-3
TGTGCCAGCAGCAATGATGGGGGGATCTACAATGAGCAGTTCTTC
CASSNDGGIYNEQFF
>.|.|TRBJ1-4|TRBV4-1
TGCGCCAGCAGCCACAGGCAGGGGAAGTCCAATGAAAAACTGTTTTTT
CASSHRQGKSNEKLFF
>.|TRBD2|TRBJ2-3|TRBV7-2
TGTGCCAGCAGCCCCGGGGGGGTTAGCGTCACCACAGATACGCAGTATTTT
CASSPGGVSVTTDTQYF
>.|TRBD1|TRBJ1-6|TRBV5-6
TGTGCCAGCAGCTTACCGGGACAGTCGCCGAATTCACCCCTCCACTTT
CASSLPGQSPNSPLHF
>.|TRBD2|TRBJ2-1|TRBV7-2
TGTGCCAGCAGCTTCGAGCGGGGCTACAATGAGCAGTTCTTC
CASSFERGYNEQFF
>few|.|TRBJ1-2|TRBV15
TGTGCCACCAGCAGAGATCCAGCTAACTATGGCTACACCTTC
CATSRDPANYGYTF
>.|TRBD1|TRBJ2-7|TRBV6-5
TGTGCCAGCACCCCCGAGACAGGGCTATACGAGCAGTACTTC
CASTPETGLYEQYF
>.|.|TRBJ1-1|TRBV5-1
TGCGCCAGCAGCTTGACCCACATGAACACTGAAGCTTTCTTT
CASSLTHMNTEAFF
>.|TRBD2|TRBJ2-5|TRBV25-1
TGTGCCAGCAGTGACGGGACTAGGCACCCAGAGACCCAGTACTTC
CASSDGTRHPETQYF
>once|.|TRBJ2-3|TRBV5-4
TGTGCCAGCAGCTTGTCTGCCGGCAGGGGGAGGCCAGATACGCAGTATTTT
CASSLSAGRGRPDTQYF
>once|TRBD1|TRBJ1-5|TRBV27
TGTGCCAGCAGTCAAGGGACAGGGTTTAGCAATCAGCCCCAGCATTTT
CASSQGTGFSNQPQHF
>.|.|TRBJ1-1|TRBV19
TGTGCCAGTAGCCCGTCGGACAGCGATGAAGCTTTCTTT
CASSPSDSDEAFF
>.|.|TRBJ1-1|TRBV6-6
TGTGCCAGCACCCAAATAGGGGAAGGTGAAGCTTTCTTT
CASTQIGEGEAFF